A selection of T cell receptor beta chains follows, all from one sample in a study of cytomegalovirus exposure and HLA in healthy donors. Using immunoSEQ multiplex PCR, the repertoire was profiled, and TCRdb retains in-frame clones only, with some absent. The repertoire holds about 120,000 clones, with under 85% as singletons. The material sequenced was PBMCs. These receptors came from a woman under 30 in good health and CMV-seronegative. Each CDR3 is given with its conserved first and last residue. A D gene is named only where the DNA matches it firmly. Expanded clones get a size class; other rows say once, few or many, or leave the size out.

. | . | TRBJ2-7 | TRBV21-1 | CASSPHTTGFGDEQYF | TGTGCCAGCAGCCCGCATACCACAGGGTTTGGCGACGAGCAGTACTTC
. | . | TRBJ1-1 | TRBV19 | CASSTAWAAGKGTEAFF | TGTGCCAGTAGTACGGCTTGGGCGGCGGGGAAGGGGACTGAAGCTTTCTTT
. | few | TRBJ2-5 | TRBV6-1 | CASSELRYQETQYF | TGTGCCAGCAGTGAACTACGGTACCAAGAGACCCAGTACTTC
. | few | TRBJ1-1 | TRBV10-3 | CAILRGTEAFF | TGTGCCATCCTGAGAGGGACTGAAGCTTTCTTT
. | . | TRBJ1-4 | TRBV6-1 | CASSFLEAANEKLFF | TGTGCCAGCAGTTTCCTAGAGGCGGCTAATGAAAAACTGTTTTTT
TRBD1 | few | TRBJ1-4 | TRBV30 | CAWGTGGEKLFF | TGTGCCTGGGGGACAGGGGGCGAAAAACTGTTTTTT
TRBD1 | . | TRBJ2-5 | TRBV7-9 | CASSSMGQGQETQYF | TGTGCCAGCAGCTCGATGGGACAGGGACAAGAGACCCAGTACTTC
TRBD2 | . | TRBJ2-1 | TRBV5-8 | CASIGASSGGPSSYNEQFF | TGTGCCAGCATCGGGGCCTCGAGCGGGGGGCCAAGCTCCTACAATGAGCAGTTCTTC
TRBD1 | once | TRBJ1-5 | TRBV10-3 | CAISDRGRRVDQPQHF | TGTGCCATCAGTGACAGGGGGCGAAGGGTCGATCAGCCCCAGCATTTT
TRBD1 | . | TRBJ1-5 | TRBV2 | CASSGRDRNQPQHF | TGTGCCAGCAGTGGTCGGGACAGAAATCAGCCCCAGCATTTT
. | . | TRBJ1-1 | TRBV18 | CASSPATGNTEAFF | TGTGCCAGCTCACCCGCGACAGGGAACACTGAAGCTTTCTTT
TRBD1 | . | TRBJ1-1 | TRBV2 | CASSEEDRGHTEAFF | TGTGCCAGCAGTGAGGAAGACAGGGGCCACACTGAAGCTTTCTTT
TRBD1 | . | TRBJ2-7 | TRBV6-6 | CASCGTASHEQYF | TGTGCCTCCTGTGGGACAGCGTCGCACGAGCAGTACTTC
. | . | TRBJ1-2 | TRBV28 | CASGDQGRVDDSVNYGYTF | TGTGCCAGCGGCGACCAAGGACGGGTGGATGACAGTGTTAACTATGGCTACACCTTC
TRBD1 | . | TRBJ1-1 | TRBV5-1 | CASSPLGQGATEAFF | TGCGCCAGCAGCCCGTTGGGACAGGGGGCCACTGAAGCTTTCTTT
. | few | TRBJ1-1 | TRBV4-1 | CACGENMNTEAFF | TGCGCCTGCGGGGAGAACATGAACACTGAAGCTTTCTTT
TRBD1 | . | TRBJ2-1 | TRBV19 | CASSRQGWYNEQFF | TGTGCCAGTAGTAGACAGGGTTGGTACAATGAGCAGTTCTTC
TRBD1 | . | TRBJ2-7 | TRBV29-1 | CSVPGTATQYF | TGCAGCGTTCCAGGGACAGCAACGCAGTACTTC
TRBD1 | . | TRBJ2-5 | TRBV11-2 | CASSLESGGETQYF | TGTGCCAGCAGCTTAGAGTCAGGGGGCGAGACCCAGTACTTC
. | few | TRBJ1-4 | TRBV5-1 | CASSQGQTTTNEKLFF | TGCGCCAGCAGCCAAGGACAGACTACAACTAATGAAAAACTGTTTTTT
. | . | TRBJ2-1 | TRBV28 | CASSFLEELNEQFF | TGTGCCAGCAGTTTTCTTGAGGAACTAAATGAGCAGTTCTTC
TRBD1 | . | TRBJ1-6 | TRBV7-3 | CASSLLGGKYNSPLHF | TGTGCCAGCAGCTTATTAGGGGGCAAGTATAATTCACCCCTCCACTTT
. | once | TRBJ1-4 | TRBV30 | CAWRVNSGANEKLFF | TGTGCCTGGAGGGTAAACTCAGGGGCGAATGAAAAACTGTTTTTT
. | . | TRBJ2-3 | TRBV7-2 | CASSTPGHSTDTQYF | TGTGCCAGCAGTACACCGGGACATAGCACAGATACGCAGTATTTT
. | . | TRBJ2-6 | TRBV18 | CASSPRSGQFSGANVLTF | TGTGCCAGCTCACCGAGGAGCGGCCAGTTTTCTGGGGCCAACGTCCTGACTTTC
TRBD1 | . | TRBJ1-2 | TRBV5-1 | CASSAATGGAYYGYTF | TGCGCCAGCAGCGCGGCCACAGGGGGCGCTTACTATGGCTACACCTTC
. | . | TRBJ2-3 | TRBV10-3 | CAISESREIEYF | TGTGCCATCAGTGAGTCTCGGGAAATTGAGTATTTT
. | . | TRBJ1-1 | TRBV10-3 | CAISDILGGTEAFF | TGTGCCATCAGTGATATCTTAGGAGGCACTGAAGCTTTCTTT
TRBD2 | few | TRBJ2-7 | TRBV4-1 | CASSQNRGDSYEQYF | TGCGCCAGCAGCCAGAACCGGGGGGACTCCTACGAGCAGTACTTC
. | . | TRBJ1-5 | TRBV6-1 | CAANLLGASNQPQHF | TGTGCCGCGAACCTCCTGGGGGCTAGCAATCAGCCCCAGCATTTT
TRBD2 | few | TRBJ2-1 | TRBV5-1 | CASSLGGGGSSYNEQFF | TGCGCCAGCAGCTTGGGCGGGGGGGGCTCCTCCTACAATGAGCAGTTCTTC
TRBD1 | few | TRBJ1-4 | TRBV6-5 | CASSYRQGVEKLFF | TGTGCCAGCAGTTACCGACAGGGGGTCGAAAAACTGTTTTTT
TRBD1 | . | TRBJ2-3 | TRBV5-1 | CASVGGDYTQYF | TGCGCCAGCGTAGGGGGCGATTATACGCAGTATTTT
. | . | TRBJ1-2 | TRBV27 | CASSLGRDYGYTF | TGTGCCAGCAGTTTGGGCAGGGACTATGGCTACACCTTC
. | . | TRBJ1-5 | TRBV2 | CASSEAPRGGAQPQHF | TGTGCCAGCAGTGAAGCGCCTCGAGGGGGGGCTCAGCCCCAGCATTTT
. | few | TRBJ1-1 | TRBV30 | CAWSPPLRGRTEAFF | TGTGCCTGGAGTCCACCCCTGCGGGGGCGCACTGAAGCTTTCTTT
TRBD1 | . | TRBJ1-5 | TRBV28 | CASSLLNRGRGNQPQHF | TGTGCCAGCAGTTTATTGAACAGGGGGCGCGGCAATCAGCCCCAGCATTTT
TRBD2 | once | TRBJ2-2 | TRBV29-1 | CSVGLAGVGGELFF | TGCAGCGTCGGACTAGCGGGGGTCGGCGGGGAGCTGTTTTTT
. | few | TRBJ1-1 | TRBV6-5 | CASSYSRQGNTEAFF | TGTGCCAGCAGTTACTCCAGGCAGGGGAACACTGAAGCTTTCTTT
. | . | TRBJ2-2 | TRBV7-8 | CASSFPSGQGRVLGELFF | TGTGCCAGCAGCTTCCCCTCCGGCCAGGGGAGGGTATTGGGGGAGCTGTTTTTT
TRBD1 | few | TRBJ1-3 | TRBV5-4 | CASSRTGGAAGNTIYF | TGTGCCAGCAGCCGGACAGGGGGCGCAGCTGGAAACACCATATATTTT